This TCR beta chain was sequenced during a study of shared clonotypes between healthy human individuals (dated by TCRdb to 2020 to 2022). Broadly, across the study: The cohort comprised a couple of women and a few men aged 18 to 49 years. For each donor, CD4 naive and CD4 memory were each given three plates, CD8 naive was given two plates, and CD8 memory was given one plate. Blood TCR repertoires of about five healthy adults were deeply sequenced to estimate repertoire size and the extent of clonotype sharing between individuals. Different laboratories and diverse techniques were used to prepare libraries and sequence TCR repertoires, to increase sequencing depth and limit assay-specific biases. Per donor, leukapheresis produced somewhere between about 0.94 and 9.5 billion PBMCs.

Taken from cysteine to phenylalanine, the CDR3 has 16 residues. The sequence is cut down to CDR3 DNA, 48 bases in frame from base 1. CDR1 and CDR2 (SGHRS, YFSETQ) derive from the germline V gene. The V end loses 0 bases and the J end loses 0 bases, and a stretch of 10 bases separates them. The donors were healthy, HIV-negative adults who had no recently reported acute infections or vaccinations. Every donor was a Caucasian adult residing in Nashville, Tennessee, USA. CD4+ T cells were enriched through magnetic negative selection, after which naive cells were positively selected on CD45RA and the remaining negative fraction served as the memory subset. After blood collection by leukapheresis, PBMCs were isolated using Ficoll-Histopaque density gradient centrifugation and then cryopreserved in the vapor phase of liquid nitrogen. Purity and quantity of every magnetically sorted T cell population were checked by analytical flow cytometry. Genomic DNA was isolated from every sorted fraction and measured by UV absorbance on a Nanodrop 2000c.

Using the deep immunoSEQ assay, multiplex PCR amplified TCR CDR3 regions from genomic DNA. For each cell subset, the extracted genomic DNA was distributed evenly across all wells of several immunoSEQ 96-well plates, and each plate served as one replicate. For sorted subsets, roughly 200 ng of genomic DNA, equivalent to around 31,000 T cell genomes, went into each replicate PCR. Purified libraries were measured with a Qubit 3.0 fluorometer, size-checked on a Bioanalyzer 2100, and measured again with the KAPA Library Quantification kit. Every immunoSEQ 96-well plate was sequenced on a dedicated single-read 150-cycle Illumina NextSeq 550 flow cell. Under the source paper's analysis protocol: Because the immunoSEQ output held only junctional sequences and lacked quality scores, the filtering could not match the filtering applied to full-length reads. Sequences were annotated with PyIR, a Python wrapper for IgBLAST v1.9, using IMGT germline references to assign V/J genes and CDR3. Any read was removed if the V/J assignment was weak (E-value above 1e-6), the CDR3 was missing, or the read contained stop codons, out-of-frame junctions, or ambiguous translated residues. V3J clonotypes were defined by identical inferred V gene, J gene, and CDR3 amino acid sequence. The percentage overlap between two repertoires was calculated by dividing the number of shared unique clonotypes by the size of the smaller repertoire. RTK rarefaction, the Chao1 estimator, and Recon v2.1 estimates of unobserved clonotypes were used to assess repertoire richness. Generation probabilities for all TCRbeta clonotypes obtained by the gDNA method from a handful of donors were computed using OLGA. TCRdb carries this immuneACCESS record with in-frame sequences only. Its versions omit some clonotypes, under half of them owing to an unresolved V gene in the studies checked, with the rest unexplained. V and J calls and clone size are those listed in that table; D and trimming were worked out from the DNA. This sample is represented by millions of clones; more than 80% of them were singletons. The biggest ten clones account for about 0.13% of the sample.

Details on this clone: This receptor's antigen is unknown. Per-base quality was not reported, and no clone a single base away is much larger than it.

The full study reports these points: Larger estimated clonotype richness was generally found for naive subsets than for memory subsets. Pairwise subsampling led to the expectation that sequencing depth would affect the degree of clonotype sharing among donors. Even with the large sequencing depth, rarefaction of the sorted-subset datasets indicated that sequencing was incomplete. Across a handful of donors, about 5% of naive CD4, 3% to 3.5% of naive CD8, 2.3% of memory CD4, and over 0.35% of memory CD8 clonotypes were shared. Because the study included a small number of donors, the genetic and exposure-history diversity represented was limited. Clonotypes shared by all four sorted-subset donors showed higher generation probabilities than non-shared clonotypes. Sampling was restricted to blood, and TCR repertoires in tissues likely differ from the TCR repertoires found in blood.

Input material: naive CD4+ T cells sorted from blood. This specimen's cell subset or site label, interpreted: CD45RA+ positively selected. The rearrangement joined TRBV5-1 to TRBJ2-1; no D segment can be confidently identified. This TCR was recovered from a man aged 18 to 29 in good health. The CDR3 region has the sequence CASSLVTFSSYNEQFF. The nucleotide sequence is TGCGCCAGCAGCTTGGTAACCTTCAGCTCCTACAATGAGCAGTTCTTC.